The T cell receptor (beta chain) described here comes from a study of T cells in Graves' hyperthyroidism and ophthalmopathy. Across the whole study: The initial diagnosis was the point when peripheral blood was collected, ahead of any treatment.

The CDR3 has 14 residues. CDR1 and CDR2 (germline): SGHRS, YFSETQ. From RNA transcripts, TCR beta CDR3 regions were amplified. First-round RT-PCR targeting the TCR CDR3 was performed with the HTBI primer set. TCRdb reprocessed the multiplex PCR reads with MiXCR, giving one entry per CDR3 protein. The sample has 300,000 to 500,000 distinct CDR3 sequences; over 12% are singletons. Disease duration was under 3 months in the ophthalmopathy patients, who also had a Clinical Activity Score of at least 3 and a NOSPECS grade of at least 4. The study left out patients who had uncontrolled infection, other autoimmune disease, pregnancy or lactation. Used for diagnoses were clinical symptoms, serum thyroxine and TRAb, thyroid ultrasound and orbital computed tomography.

This receptor was taken from a man over 45 with Graves' ophthalmopathy. The specimen was blood. This chain links TRBV5-1 with TRBJ2-1, with a possible D match to TRBD2 (6 bases). With the DNA end fitting TRBJ2-7 better, the J assignment may be wrong. CDR3 nucleotides: TGCGCCAGCAGCGTGGCGGGAACCTACAATGAGCAGTACTTC. Protein: CASSVAGTYNEQYF.